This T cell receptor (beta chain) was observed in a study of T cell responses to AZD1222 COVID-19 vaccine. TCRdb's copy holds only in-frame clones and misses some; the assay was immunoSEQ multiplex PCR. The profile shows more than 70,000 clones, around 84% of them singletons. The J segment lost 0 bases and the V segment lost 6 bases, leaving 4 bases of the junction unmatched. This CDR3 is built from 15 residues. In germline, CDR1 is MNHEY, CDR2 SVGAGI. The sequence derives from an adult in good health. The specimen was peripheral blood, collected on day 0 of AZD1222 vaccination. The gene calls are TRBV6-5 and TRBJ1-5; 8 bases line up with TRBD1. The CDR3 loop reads CASRGTGYSNQPQHF. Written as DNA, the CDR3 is TGTGCCAGCAGGGGGACAGGTTATAGCAATCAGCCCCAGCATTTT.